This T cell receptor (beta chain) was sequenced for a study of cytotoxic CD8 clonotypes in ibrutinib-treated CLL. Trimming pared 0 bases from V and 8 bases from J, leaving 20 bases between. The germline CDR1 and CDR2 sequences are SGHKS and YYEKEE (reference sequence). CDR3 size: 16 residues. Target depth was 1 in 200,000 to 1 in 1 million T cells, about 10x per clonotype. This table comes from immunoSEQ multiplex PCR, and its TCRdb copy is limited to in-frame clones, with some not included. The data show roughly 63,000 clones, approximately 54% seen once. Many counts were recorded for this clone. This sample comprised PBMCs, obtained after 12 months of ibrutinib treatment. The origin of this receptor is a human donor with chronic lymphocytic leukemia. The chain joins TRBV5-5 to TRBJ1-2; D remains unclear. CDR3 coding DNA: TGTGCCAGCAGCTTGGCTACAGTTCAGACGTGGTGGGGCTACACCTTC. This sequence encodes CASSLATVQTWWGYTF.